This TCR beta chain was obtained from a study of control samples from healthy donors and cancer patients. Clones were read by immunoSEQ multiplex PCR, and TCRdb kept only the in-frame ones, dropping some. The profile shows about 3,600 clones, approximately 80% of them singletons. Germline assignment: CDR1 LGHDT and CDR2 YNNKEL (reference sequence). With 4 bases removed from V and 3 bases from J, the gap between germline ends came to 10 bases. CDR3 length: 14 amino acids. Judged by abundance, this clone is large. The chain couples TRBV3-1 (or the pseudogene TRBV3-2) to TRBJ2-4; D unresolved. The sequenced sample consisted of formalin-fixed, paraffin-embedded tissue. This clonotype was sampled from a female donor with melanoma. This CDR3 reads CASSLEKDKNIQYF. In DNA form, the CDR3 reads TGTGCCAGCAGCCTCGAAAAGGACAAAAACATTCAGTACTTC.